This T cell receptor (beta chain) was recorded in a study of cytomegalovirus exposure and HLA in healthy donors. CDR1 and CDR2 from the germline V gene are SNHLY and FYNNEI. V lost 6 bases to trimming and J lost 5 bases; unmatched junction nucleotides: 10. CDR3 size: 15 residues. 60 Vbeta and 13 Jbeta primers were used in PCR. Produced via immunoSEQ multiplex PCR; TCRdb's table is partial and in-frame only. The table records about 180,000 clones, around 80% of them present only once. Donors consisted of healthy bone marrow donors. The sequenced sample was PBMCs. The chain links TRBV2 to TRBJ2-5; 9 nucleotides align to TRBD1. This TCR was recovered from a man aged 40-49 years in good health and CMV-seronegative. The CDR3 nucleotides read TGTGCCAGCAGCGGGGGGACAGGGAATTCGGAGACCCAGTACTTC. This translates into CASSGGTGNSETQYF. Based on the CDR3 plus reference TRBV2 and TRBJ2-5, the full variable domain is EPEVTQTPSHQVTQMGQEVILRCVPISNHLYFYWYRQILGQKVEFLVSFYNNEISEKSEIFDDQFSVERPDGSNFTLKIRSTKLEDSAMYFCASSGGTGNSETQYFGPGTRLLVL.